The T cell receptor (beta chain) described here comes from a study of shared T cell receptors in the human thymus. The germline CDR1 and CDR2 sequences are LGHNA and YSLEER. The CDR3 contains 16 residues. Trimming cost V 0 bases and J 3 bases; bases outside gene matches: 7. Repertoires were generated with immunoSEQ multiplex PCR, while TCRdb's copy carries only in-frame clones and drops some. The sample shows hundreds of thousands of clones, roughly 74% of them seen only once. The same data also went into a second study, on human thymus T cells. As reported in that work: Unrelated individuals had highly overlapping thymic repertoires, as reported in related research.

The receptor's source is a boy in the first two years of life with a congenital heart defect. The chain has TRBV4-3 and TRBJ1-2; 7 bases are shared with TRBD1. Specimen: thymocytes. The DNA for the CDR3 is TGCGCCAGCAGCCAAGATGATAGGGGGCTGGACTATGGCTACACCTTC. It codes for CASSQDDRGLDYGYTF.